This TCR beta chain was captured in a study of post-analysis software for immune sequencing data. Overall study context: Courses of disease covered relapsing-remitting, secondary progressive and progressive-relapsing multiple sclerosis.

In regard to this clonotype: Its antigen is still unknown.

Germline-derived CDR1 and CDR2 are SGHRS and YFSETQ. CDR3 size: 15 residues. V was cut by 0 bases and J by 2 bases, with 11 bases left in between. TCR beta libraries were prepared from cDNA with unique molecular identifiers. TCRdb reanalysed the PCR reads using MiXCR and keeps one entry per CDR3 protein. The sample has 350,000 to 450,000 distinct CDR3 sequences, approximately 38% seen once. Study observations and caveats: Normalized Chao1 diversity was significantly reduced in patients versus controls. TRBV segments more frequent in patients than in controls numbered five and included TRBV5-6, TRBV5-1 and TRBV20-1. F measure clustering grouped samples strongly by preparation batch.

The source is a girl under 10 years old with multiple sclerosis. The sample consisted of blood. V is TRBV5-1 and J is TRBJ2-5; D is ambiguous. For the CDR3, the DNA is TGCGCCAGCAGCTTGGCCGCAGGCGTACAAGAGACCCAGTACTTC. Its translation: CASSLAAGVQETQYF.